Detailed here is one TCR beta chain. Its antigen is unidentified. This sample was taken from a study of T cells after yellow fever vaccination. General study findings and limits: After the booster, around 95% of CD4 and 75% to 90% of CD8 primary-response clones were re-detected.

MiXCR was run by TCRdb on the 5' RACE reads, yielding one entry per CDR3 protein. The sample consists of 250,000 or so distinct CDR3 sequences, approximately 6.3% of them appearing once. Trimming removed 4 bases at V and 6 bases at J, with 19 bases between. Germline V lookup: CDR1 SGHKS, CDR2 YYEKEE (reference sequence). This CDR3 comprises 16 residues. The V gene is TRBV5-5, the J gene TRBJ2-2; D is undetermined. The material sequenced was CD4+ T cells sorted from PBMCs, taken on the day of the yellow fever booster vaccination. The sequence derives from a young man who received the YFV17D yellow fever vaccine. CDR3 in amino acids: CASSRPLVETSGELFF. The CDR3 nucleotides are TGTGCCAGCAGCCGGCCCCTAGTTGAGACGTCCGGGGAGCTGTTTTTT.